What follows is one TCR beta chain and its context. No antigen is known for it. TCRdb's table, derived via immunoSEQ multiplex PCR, lists solely in-frame clones and lacks some. The repertoire holds about 16,000 clones, with 75% to 95% as singletons. Germline V gene lookup returns CDR1 GTSNPN and CDR2 SVGIG (reference sequence). This CDR3 contains 16 residues. This entry belongs to a study of OX40 agonist ivuxolimab in advanced cancers. At the level of the study: The treatment was a fully human IgG2 OX40 agonist, ivuxolimab. Partial response was recorded in three patients: one hepatocellular carcinoma and two cutaneous melanoma cases. Intravenous ivuxolimab at 0.01 to 10 mg/kg was given to patients every 2 weeks. General study points: Individuals who were partial responders at 0.1-3.0 mg/kg had clonal expansion that ranked among the lowest.

This chain connects TRBV30 to TRBJ2-5; D remains unclear. The tail of the sequence fits TRBJ2-7 better, so the J call may be wrong. This material consisted of CD4+ or CD8+ T cells sorted from blood, taken in a trial of the OX40 agonist ivuxolimab. This receptor was taken from an adult with an advanced solid tumor such as melanoma, head and neck, liver or kidney cancer. CDR3 sequence: CAWRPNLGPVYYEQYF. As DNA, the CDR3 is TGTGCCTGGAGACCCAACCTAGGCCCGGTTTACTACGAGCAGTACTTC.